This T cell receptor beta chain came from a study of cytomegalovirus exposure and HLA in healthy donors. Across the whole study: The Caucasian-associated ancestry cluster held roughly 80% of around 380 genotyped donors.

Regarding the study as a whole: About 87% or about 30% of the time was how often most TCR beta V segments were productive, according to an earlier analysis.

This donor's CMV serostatus is unrecorded. As to this clone: Antigen specificity is unknown.

The PCR made use of 60 Vbeta and 13 Jbeta primers. TCRdb's table, derived via immunoSEQ multiplex PCR, lists solely in-frame clones and lacks some. The sample has roughly 150,000 clones; 80% are singletons. This CDR3 spans 17 amino acids. The V segment lost 4 bases and the J segment 5 bases; nucleotides outside the gene matches: 9. CDR1 MNHEY and CDR2 SMNVEV come from the germline V gene (reference sequence). The sample taken for sequencing was PBMCs. The clonotype was recovered from a man aged 25-40 years in good health. V usage is TRBV27 and J usage is TRBJ2-2, with TRBD2 matching 11 bases. CDR3 DNA: TGTGCCAGCAGTTACTCTAGCGGGAGGAAGGTGACCGGGGAGCTGTTTTTT. Protein: CASSYSSGRKVTGELFF.